This passage covers 24 T cell receptor beta chains from one sample sequenced in a study of blood T cell repertoires in COVID-19. TCRdb keeps only in-frame clones here, not all; method: immunoSEQ multiplex PCR. The table shows roughly 170,000 clones, with more than 65% occurring only once. The source material was PBMCs or T cells enriched from blood (not recorded which). These receptors originate from a man in his 60s who had recovered from COVID-19.

This chain uses TRBV6-5 with TRBJ2-7, with 9 bases aligning to TRBD1. This CDR3 contains 15 residues. Germline-derived CDR1 and CDR2 are MNHEY and SVGAGI. Unmatched junction bases numbered 6, after V lost 4 bases and J lost 2 bases. CDR3 DNA sequence: TGTGCCAGCAGTTCCTCGCGGACAGGGGCCTACGAGCAGTACTTC. Translated, it gives CASSSSRTGAYEQYF.

The chain couples TRBV4-1 to TRBJ2-5, with 8 bases fitting TRBD1. Germline V gene sequence: CDR1 MGHRA, CDR2 YSYEKL. Losses at the gene ends were 0 bases for V and 3 bases for J; bases not matched to a gene: 6. This CDR3 region has 16 residues. Here the CDR3 reads CASSQDETGVKETQYF. The DNA for the CDR3 is TGCGCCAGCAGCCAAGATGAGACAGGGGTGAAAGAGACCCAGTACTTC.

The genes are TRBV19 and TRBJ1-5; a possible D gene is TRBD1 (6 bases). Looked up from germline, CDR1 is LNHDA and CDR2 is SQIVND (reference sequence). This CDR3 is built from 13 residues. Deletions cut 6 bases from V and 7 bases from J, with 13 bases between. The CDR3 bases are TGTGCCAGTAGGGTCGGACAGTACCAGCCCCAGCATTTT. It specifies CASRVGQYQPQHF. Full variable domain (remainder filled in from reference TRBV19 and TRBJ1-5): DGGITQSPKYLFRKEGQNVTLSCEQNLNHDAMYWYRQDPGQGLRLIYYSQIVNDFQKGDIAEGYSVSREKKESFPLTVTSAQKNPTAFYLCASRVGQYQPQHFGDGTRLSIL.

The chain couples TRBV5-5 to TRBJ2-7; 13 bases align to TRBD2. The V and J ends lost 0 bases and 3 bases, in that order; junction bases with no gene match: 6. The germline V gene has CDR1 SGHKS and CDR2 YYEKEE (reference sequence). This CDR3 is built from 17 residues. The CDR3 DNA follows: TGTGCCAGCAGCTTGGCCAGACTAGCGGGAGGTTACTACGAGCAGTACTTC. It encodes CASSLARLAGGYYEQYF.

The chain links TRBV6-6 to TRBJ1-1, with 8 bases lining up with TRBD1. The CDR3 length is 15 residues. The germline V gene has CDR1 MNHNY and CDR2 SVGAGI (reference sequence). Trimming took 5 bases from V and 4 from J; bases not matched to a gene: 9. CDR3 nucleotide sequence: TGTGCCAGCAGTAAACCAACAGGGGGAGGCACTGAAGCTTTCTTT. Translating it yields CASSKPTGGGTEAFF.

V and J are TRBV7-9 and TRBJ2-4; TRBD1 agrees at 11 bases. V shed 1 base, J shed 4 bases, and the junction held 6 bases outside the gene matches. Germline CDR1 is SEHNR and CDR2 is FQNEAQ (reference sequence). CDR3 length equals 17 residues. The CDR3 sequence is CASSLVGQGGPKNIQYF. CDR3 nucleotide sequence: TGTGCCAGCAGCTTAGTGGGACAGGGGGGACCAAAAAACATTCAGTACTTC.

The chain is built from TRBV7-9 and TRBJ1-6; D gene ambiguous. In germline, CDR1 is SEHNR, CDR2 FQNEAQ (reference sequence). Trimming cost V 8 bases and J 8 bases, with 4 bases left between them. The CDR3 runs 10 residues. The DNA for the CDR3 is TGTGCCAGCGGAGATTCACCCCTCCACTTT. Translated, it gives CASGDSPLHF. Full variable domain (remainder filled in from reference TRBV7-9 and TRBJ1-6): DTGVSQNPRHKITKRGQNVTFRCDPISEHNRLYWYRQTLGQGPEFLTYFQNEAQLEKSRLLSDRFSAERPKGSFSTLEIQRTEQGDSAMYLCASGDSPLHFGNGTRLTVT.

This clone was seen more than once but under ten times. The rearrangement joins TRBV3-1 (or the pseudogene TRBV3-2) to TRBJ2-7; 10 bases are shared with TRBD1. The J segment lost 0 bases and the V segment lost 1 base, leaving 9 bases of the junction unmatched. This CDR3 has 18 amino acids. Germline V gives CDR1 LGHDT, CDR2 YNNKEL (reference sequence). The CDR3 sequence: CASSQASPGQGPSYEQYF. DNA of the CDR3: TGTGCCAGCAGCCAAGCCAGTCCGGGACAGGGGCCCTCCTACGAGCAGTACTTC.

V is TRBV5-4 and J is TRBJ1-2; D gene uncertain. Germline V gene lookup returns CDR1 SGHNT and CDR2 YYREEE (reference sequence). V dropped 6 bases and J dropped 6 bases, with 18 bases sitting between them. CDR3 size: 14 residues. The chain's CDR3 is CASTTPGEGHGYTF. CDR3 nucleotides: TGTGCCAGCACCACACCCGGGGAAGGGCATGGCTACACCTTC.

This chain uses TRBV2 with TRBJ1-5, with no clear D. Germline values: CDR1 SNHLY, CDR2 FYNNEI. With 4 bases removed from V and 0 bases from J, the gap between germline ends came to 16 bases. The CDR3 runs to 17 residues. CDR3 amino acids: CASSGDGERYSNQPQHF. CDR3 DNA: TGTGCCAGCAGTGGCGACGGGGAGAGATATAGCAATCAGCCCCAGCATTTT. The full variable domain, completed using reference TRBV2 and TRBJ1-5, is EPEVTQTPSHQVTQMGQEVILRCVPISNHLYFYWYRQILGQKVEFLVSFYNNEISEKSEIFDDQFSVERPDGSNFTLKIRSTKLEDSAMYFCASSGDGERYSNQPQHFGDGTRLSIL.

The J gene is TRBJ2-2, the V gene TRBV24-1, with D possibly matching TRBD1 (7 bases). Germline V gives CDR1 KGHDR, CDR2 SFDVKD. The CDR3 loop spans 14 amino acids. The V end was cut by 9 bases, the J end by 7 bases, with 17 bases between. CDR3 in amino acids: CATRAEGAYGELFF. The CDR3 region has the DNA TGTGCCACCCGTGCGGAGGGGGCTTACGGGGAGCTGTTTTTT.

This clone was seen only a few times. The chain's CDR3 is CAISESGQRFIGNTIYF. The DNA for the CDR3 is TGTGCCATCAGTGAGTCCGGACAGCGCTTTATTGGAAACACCATATATTTT. The V call is TRBV10-3, the J call TRBJ1-3; D is perhaps TRBD1 (6 bases). The germline V gene has CDR1 ENHRY and CDR2 SYGVKD. The CDR3 is made up of 17 amino acids. The V end was cut by 0 bases, the J end by 3 bases, with 15 bases between.

V usage is TRBV19 and J usage is TRBJ2-6, with D uncertain. CDR1 is LNHDA, CDR2 SQIVND, per germline (reference sequence). The CDR3 runs 15 residues. V dropped 5 bases and J dropped 1 base, with 9 bases sitting between them. The CDR3 is CASSPTGSGANVLTF. The CDR3 DNA sequence: TGTGCCAGTAGTCCCACGGGTTCTGGGGCCAACGTCCTGACTTTC.

V usage is TRBV9 and J usage is TRBJ2-2; TRBD2 agrees at 12 bases. The CDR3 is made up of 15 amino acids. Per the germline V gene, CDR1 is SGDLS and CDR2 is YYNGEE. The junction had 1 base not matched to a gene; V was cut back by 2 bases and J by 5 bases. CDR3 in DNA: TGTGCCAGCAGCGTGGGGACTAGCGGGACCGGGGAGCTGTTTTTT. Translated: CASSVGTSGTGELFF.

This CDR3 reads CASSSQDTQYF. The CDR3 DNA reads TGTGCCAGCAGTTCACAAGATACGCAGTATTTT. The gene calls are TRBV7-8 and TRBJ2-3, with D hard to call. V lost 6 bases to trimming and J lost 5 bases, with 6 bases between them. The germline V gene has CDR1 SGHVS and CDR2 FQNEAQ. The CDR3 is 11 amino acids.

V and J are TRBV19 and TRBJ2-7; D gene ambiguous. Germline V gene lookup returns CDR1 LNHDA and CDR2 SQIVND (reference sequence). The CDR3 consists of 12 residues. V was clipped by 10 bases and J by 2 bases, with 12 bases between them. The CDR3 bases are TGTGCCACCCCGGGTATGGCCTACGAGCAGTACTTC. Translating gives CATPGMAYEQYF. The full variable domain, its missing parts supplied by reference TRBV19 and TRBJ2-7, is DGGITQSPKYLFRKEGQNVTLSCEQNLNHDAMYWYRQDPGQGLRLIYYSQIVNDFQKGDIAEGYSVSREKKESFPLTVTSAQKNPTAFYLCATPGMAYEQYFGPGTRLTVT.

In its sample, this clone was seen once. The V call is TRBV5-1, the J call TRBJ2-5; TRBD2 might be the D (5 bases). Germline-derived CDR1 and CDR2 are SGHRS and YFSETQ. V dropped 0 bases and J dropped 2 bases, with 11 bases sitting between them. This CDR3 spans 15 amino acids. The CDR3 nucleotides read TGCGCCAGCAGCTTGGCGGGGTACCGACAAGAGACCCAGTACTTC. This translates into CASSLAGYRQETQYF.

Only one count was recorded for this clone. The rearrangement links TRBV28 to TRBJ2-7; TRBD2 aligns across 11 bases. There are 19 residues in the CDR3. Unmatched junction bases numbered 17, after V lost 2 bases and J lost 5 bases. From germline, CDR1 is MDHEN and CDR2 SYDVKM. The CDR3 reads CASSLILRLAGGAVHEQYF. The CDR3 region has the DNA TGTGCCAGCAGTTTAATCCTGAGGCTAGCGGGGGGAGCCGTCCACGAGCAGTACTTC. The full variable domain, completed using reference TRBV28 and TRBJ2-7, is DVKVTQSSRYLVKRTGEKVFLECVQDMDHENMFWYRQDPGLGLRLIYFSYDVKMKEKGDIPEGYSVSREKKERFSLILESASTNQTSMYLCASSLILRLAGGAVHEQYFGPGTRLTVT.

V usage is TRBV9 and J usage is TRBJ2-1; 13 nucleotides align to TRBD2. The V and J ends lost 0 bases and 6 bases, in that order; junction bases with no gene match: 6. Germline V gene sequence: CDR1 SGDLS, CDR2 YYNGEE. The CDR3 spans 17 residues. The CDR3 DNA reads TGTGCCAGCAGCGTAGGACTAGCGGGAGGCTTCGCCAATGAGCAGTTCTTC. Amino acids: CASSVGLAGGFANEQFF. The variable domain in full, completed from reference TRBV9 and TRBJ2-1, reads DSGVTQTPKHLITATGQRVTLRCSPRSGDLSVYWYQQSLDQGLQFLIQYYNGEERAKGNILERFSAQQFPDLHSELNLSSLELGDSALYFCASSVGLAGGFANEQFFGPGTRLTVL.

The sample holds one count of this clone. The rearrangement links TRBV5-1 to TRBJ2-3; weak D call: TRBD2 (6 bases). CDR1 SGHRS and CDR2 YFSETQ come from the germline V gene. The CDR3 is made up of 16 amino acids. V was trimmed by 0 bases and J by 5 bases, leaving 16 bases between them. The CDR3 is CASSLAIRLDGDTQYF. CDR3 coding DNA: TGCGCCAGCAGCTTGGCCATTAGACTAGATGGAGATACGCAGTATTTT.

V usage is TRBV30 and J usage is TRBJ1-5; D is possibly TRBD1 (6 bases). Trimming stripped 2 bases from V and 7 bases from J, with 15 bases between. The CDR3 has 14 residues. Germline CDR1 is GTSNPN and CDR2 is SVGIG (reference sequence). CDR3 nucleotide sequence: TGTGCCTGGAGTCAAGGGGGGGGAGACCAGCCCCAGCATTTT. Translating it yields CAWSQGGGDQPQHF.

The V gene is TRBV30, the J gene TRBJ1-1; D gene unclear. Trimming cost V 1 base and J 1 base, with 16 bases left between them. There are 16 residues in the CDR3. CDR1 and CDR2 from the germline V gene are GTSNPN and SVGIG (reference sequence). This CDR3 reads CAWSDSGALQNTEAFF. The CDR3 nucleotides read TGTGCCTGGAGTGACTCGGGTGCCCTACAGAACACTGAAGCTTTCTTT.

The V gene is TRBV18, the J gene TRBJ1-5; possible D gene TRBD1, 5 bases. Germline lookup yields CDR1 KGHSH and CDR2 LQKENI. V lost 4 bases, J lost 6 bases, and 13 bases lay in between. This CDR3 is built from 14 residues. CDR3 DNA sequence: TGTGCCAGCTCACTTCAGGGTTGGACTCAGCCCCAGCATTTT. As protein: CASSLQGWTQPQHF.

This clone has more than one count but fewer than ten. V and J are TRBV6-5 and TRBJ1-6, with 8 bases fitting TRBD1. J lost 9 bases, V lost 6 bases, and 7 bases had no gene match. This CDR3 has 14 amino acids. Looked up from germline, CDR1 is MNHEY and CDR2 is SVGAGI. As DNA, the CDR3 is TGTGCCAGCAGCCCGACAGGGGTCGTTTCACCCCTCCACTTT. The encoded protein is CASSPTGVVSPLHF.